The 2 T cell receptor beta chains presented below share a single source sample, sequenced in a study of OX40 agonist ivuxolimab in advanced cancers. TCRdb's copy holds only in-frame clones and misses some; the assay was immunoSEQ multiplex PCR. The repertoire holds about 99,000 clones, 90% to 97% seen once, with roughly 2.1% in the top ten. The specimen comprised CD4+ or CD8+ T cells sorted from blood, sampled in a trial of the OX40 agonist ivuxolimab. The receptors shown here come from an adult with an advanced solid tumor such as melanoma, head and neck, liver or kidney cancer.

The genes are TRBV28 and TRBJ2-7, with no clear D. The CDR3 consists of 12 residues. Germline V gene data show CDR1 as MDHEN and CDR2 as SYDVKM. The V end lost 6 bases, the J end lost 3 bases, and 9 bases lay between the germline ends. The CDR3 sequence is CASSSLSYEQYF. The CDR3 DNA sequence: TGTGCCAGCAGCTCCCTCAGCTACGAGCAGTACTTC.

V gene TRBV4-1 combines with J gene TRBJ2-3; TRBD2 matches 8 bases. Germline CDR1 reads MGHRA; CDR2 reads YSYEKL. V lost 8 bases to trimming and J lost 1 base; unmatched junction nucleotides: 2. CDR3 size: 13 residues. The CDR3 region has the DNA TGCGCCAGCGGGCGGGGGGGCACAGATACGCAGTATTTT. The encoded protein is CASGRGGTDTQYF.